This passage covers 30 T cell receptor beta chains from one sample sequenced in a study of blood T cell repertoires in COVID-19. The repertoire was sequenced with immunoSEQ multiplex PCR; TCRdb's copy has only in-frame clones and lacks some. The sample lists more than 150,000 clones, around 80% occurring once. Sequencing input: peripheral blood. Source of these receptors: a human donor in a cohort sampled during active COVID-19.

The chain employs TRBV9 and TRBJ2-7; D perhaps matches TRBD1 (5 bases). The CDR3 consists of 15 residues. V lost 2 bases and J lost 0, with 12 bases in between. The germline V gene encodes CDR1 SGDLS and CDR2 YYNGEE. The CDR3 loop reads CASSVSDSFSYEQYF. The CDR3 DNA is TGTGCCAGCAGCGTGAGCGACAGTTTCTCCTACGAGCAGTACTTC.

The rearrangement uses TRBV6-5 and TRBJ1-1; D perhaps matches TRBD1 (6 bases). V dropped 4 bases and J dropped 2 bases, with 14 bases sitting between them. Germline V lookup: CDR1 MNHEY, CDR2 SVGAGI. The CDR3 totals 15 residues. In nucleotides, the CDR3 is TGTGCCAGCAGTTGGAGGGAGGGGGATAACACTGAAGCTTTCTTT. Its protein is CASSWREGDNTEAFF.

The rearrangement links TRBV5-1 to TRBJ2-7, with D possibly matching TRBD2 (5 bases). CDR1 and CDR2 (germline): SGHRS, YFSETQ. This CDR3 is 13 amino acids long. V dropped 10 bases and J dropped 2 bases, with 16 bases sitting between them. The CDR3 spells CALSGGDPYEQYF. The CDR3 bases are TGCGCCCTGAGCGGAGGAGACCCCTACGAGCAGTACTTC.

The chain combines TRBV10-3 with TRBJ2-7; 7 positions match TRBD2. Germline V lookup: CDR1 ENHRY, CDR2 SYGVKD. The CDR3 totals 13 residues. The V segment lost 8 bases and the J segment 2 bases; nucleotides outside the gene matches: 6. The CDR3 sequence is CAIAVGGAYEQYF. CDR3 coding DNA: TGTGCCATCGCCGTGGGAGGGGCCTACGAGCAGTACTTC.

The chain carries TRBV12-3 or TRBV12-4 and TRBJ1-1; D is undetermined. This CDR3 has 11 residues. V was trimmed by 4 bases and J by 5 bases, leaving 5 bases between them. Written as DNA, the CDR3 is TGTGCCAGCAGTTACAGTACTGAAGCTTTCTTT. Amino acid sequence: CASSYSTEAFF.

CDR3 sequence reads: CASSARGTGELFF. CDR3 DNA: TGTGCCAGCAGCGCGCGAGGAACCGGGGAGCTGTTTTTT. The chain links TRBV7-3 to TRBJ2-2; no clear D gene. V dropped 5 bases and J dropped 5 bases, with 9 bases sitting between them. The CDR3 is 13 residues long. The V gene's germline CDR1 is SGHTA and CDR2 FQGTGA. Based on the CDR3 plus reference TRBV7-3 and TRBJ2-2, the full variable domain is GAGVSQTPSNKVTEKGKYVELRCDPISGHTALYWYRQSLGQGPEFLIYFQGTGAADDSGLPNDRFFAVRPEGSVSTLKIQRTERGDSAVYLCASSARGTGELFFGEGSRLTVL.

This clone showed up just a few times. The genes are TRBV7-8 and TRBJ2-7; a weak D match, TRBD1 (5 bases). Germline lookup yields CDR1 SGHVS and CDR2 FQNEAQ. Trimming removed 5 bases at V and 3 bases at J, with 14 bases between. The CDR3 length is 14 residues. The CDR3 DNA sequence: TGTGCCAGCAGCCCTGCCGAAGGGGACTACGAGCAGTACTTC. Protein: CASSPAEGDYEQYF.

This clone was recorded a few times. The chain combines TRBV5-5 with TRBJ2-7, with a tentative D call TRBD2 (5 bases). Looked up from germline, CDR1 is SGHKS and CDR2 is YYEKEE (reference sequence). V dropped 0 bases and J dropped 5 bases, with 9 bases sitting between them. The CDR3 is 13 amino acids. The CDR3 loop is CASSLELVDEQYF. CDR3 nucleotide sequence: TGTGCCAGCAGCTTGGAACTAGTAGACGAGCAGTACTTC.

The chain combines TRBV13 with TRBJ1-1; D possibly corresponds to TRBD1 (6 bases). CDR3 size: 14 residues. Germline CDR1 PRHDT, CDR2 FYEKMQ (reference sequence). V was clipped by 5 bases and J by 11 bases, with 21 bases between them. Here the CDR3 DNA reads TGTGCCAGCAGCGCAGGCAGGGGACCTGAAGGCGCTTTCTTT. Translating it yields CASSAGRGPEGAFF.

The chain has TRBV9 and TRBJ2-7, with 9 nucleotides matching TRBD2. With 0 bases clipped from V and 4 bases from J, the junction kept 5 bases outside the gene matches. The germline gives CDR1 SGDLS, CDR2 YYNGEE. This CDR3 contains 15 residues. CDR3 nucleotide sequence: TGTGCCAGCAGCGTAGACCCTAGCGGGGAGTACGAGCAGTACTTC. Translating gives CASSVDPSGEYEQYF.

The chain uses TRBV7-3 and TRBJ2-1, with D tentatively TRBD2 (6 bases). V was cut by 5 bases and J by 7 bases, with 18 bases left in between. This CDR3 region has 15 residues. The germline V gene encodes CDR1 SGHTA and CDR2 FQGTGA. Written as DNA, the CDR3 is TGTGCCAGCAGCCCCCGTTCGGCGGGGTCGAATGAGCAGTTCTTC. Its translation is CASSPRSAGSNEQFF.

V gene TRBV18 combines with J gene TRBJ1-1, with 7 bases that match TRBD1. The J segment lost 4 bases and the V segment lost 3 bases, leaving 14 bases of the junction unmatched. The germline gives CDR1 KGHSH, CDR2 LQKENI. The CDR3 is 17 amino acids. CDR3 in amino acids: CASSPGGEGGRITEAFF. The CDR3 nucleotides are TGTGCCAGCTCACCCGGTGGTGAAGGGGGCCGGATCACTGAAGCTTTCTTT.

The genes are TRBV5-1 and TRBJ2-2; the match to TRBD2 covers 8 bases. CDR3 length: 17 residues. The V and J ends lost 4 bases and 6 bases, in that order; junction bases with no gene match: 14. Looked up from germline, CDR1 is SGHRS and CDR2 is YFSETQ. In DNA, the CDR3 is TGCGCCAGCAGCCCCGGGACTAAGGTCGGGGGGGCCGGGGAGCTGTTTTTT. Translation gives CASSPGTKVGGAGELFF.

The CDR3 DNA reads as TGTGCCAGCAGCCCGAGGCCACAGGGGAGGCTATGGGAAAAACTGTTTTTT. It codes for CASSPRPQGRLWEKLFF. The J gene is TRBJ1-4, the V gene TRBV7-9; 7 bases align to TRBD1. Germline CDR1 SEHNR, CDR2 FQNEAQ (reference sequence). After removal of 5 bases from V and 8 bases from J, the junction contained 17 bases not matched to a gene. This CDR3 is built from 17 residues.

V gene TRBV4-1 combines with J gene TRBJ1-6; D possibly corresponds to TRBD1 (6 bases). Trimming removed 5 bases at V and 5 bases at J, with 10 bases between. From germline, CDR1 is MGHRA and CDR2 YSYEKL. The CDR3 has 14 residues. CDR3 amino acids: CASSRGGDNSPLHF. DNA for the CDR3: TGCGCCAGCAGCAGAGGGGGGGATAATTCACCCCTCCACTTT.

This clone was counted a few times. The chain combines TRBV2 with TRBJ2-7; TRBD2 is a possible D gene (6 bases). In germline, CDR1 is SNHLY, CDR2 FYNNEI. The CDR3 runs to 13 residues. The ends were cut back, 3 bases at V and 7 bases at J, with 13 bases in the middle. CDR3 sequence (DNA): TGTGCCAGCAGTGAGCGCGCAAGCGGGGAGCAGTACTTC. Translation: CASSERASGEQYF.

The genes are TRBV5-1 and TRBJ1-1; 7 nucleotides match TRBD1. Germline-derived CDR1 and CDR2 are SGHRS and YFSETQ. This CDR3 region has 15 residues. V gave up 3 bases and J gave up 1 base; unmatched junction bases: 6. This CDR3 is CASSWGQLRNTEAFF. CDR3 sequence (DNA): TGCGCCAGCAGCTGGGGACAGTTGAGGAACACTGAAGCTTTCTTT.

The V and J genes are TRBV11-2 and TRBJ1-1, with 9 bases aligning to TRBD1. The CDR3 has 15 amino acids. CDR1 and CDR2 from the germline V gene are SGHAT and FQNNGV. Trimming took 0 bases from V and 5 from J; bases not matched to a gene: 4. DNA for the CDR3: TGTGCCAGCAGCTTAGATTCTGGACAGGGGACTGAAGCTTTCTTT. Translation: CASSLDSGQGTEAFF.

The rearrangement uses TRBV3-1 (or the pseudogene TRBV3-2) and TRBJ2-7; possibly TRBD1 for D (6 bases). This CDR3 is 15 amino acids long. Trimming cost V 5 bases and J 3 bases, with 17 bases left between them. Germline V gene sequence: CDR1 LGHDT, CDR2 YNNKEL (reference sequence). CDR3 region: CASSSGQFTIYEQYF. The DNA for the CDR3 is TGTGCCAGCAGCTCAGGACAGTTTACAATCTACGAGCAGTACTTC.

The gene calls are TRBV29-1 and TRBJ2-5, with 13 bases that match TRBD2. Germline V gene lookup returns CDR1 SQVTM and CDR2 ANQGSEA. The CDR3 runs 14 residues. J lost 5 bases, V lost 7 bases, and 7 bases had no gene match. CDR3: CSAGTSGVGETQYF. CDR3 nucleotides: TGCAGCGCCGGGACTAGCGGGGTAGGGGAGACCCAGTACTTC.

The V and J genes are TRBV13 and TRBJ2-1, with D possibly matching TRBD2 (5 bases). This CDR3 is built from 13 residues. The ends were cut back, 11 bases at V and 3 bases at J, with 14 bases in the middle. The germline CDR1 and CDR2 sequences are PRHDT and FYEKMQ (reference sequence). CDR3: CACKSGDYNEQFF. CDR3 DNA sequence: TGTGCCTGCAAAAGCGGAGACTACAATGAGCAGTTCTTC.

This clone was counted only a few times. The V and J genes are TRBV24-1 and TRBJ1-2, with D maybe TRBD1 (6 bases). This CDR3 region has 15 residues. CDR1 is KGHDR, CDR2 SFDVKD, per germline. Trimming cost V 4 bases and J 4 bases, with 15 bases left between them. The CDR3 sequence is CATSDSQGGGYGYTF. For the CDR3, the DNA is TGTGCCACCAGTGACTCACAGGGCGGCGGCTATGGCTACACCTTC.

V is TRBV5-1 and J is TRBJ2-7, with D possibly being TRBD1 (6 bases). The germline gives CDR1 SGHRS, CDR2 YFSETQ. The CDR3 sequence is 15 residues long. V lost 0 bases and J 3 bases, leaving 13 bases between the germline ends. As DNA, the CDR3 is TGCGCCAGCAGCTTGGATCTGGGACAAATCTACGAGCAGTACTTC. Translated, it gives CASSLDLGQIYEQYF.

This chain joins TRBV18 and TRBJ2-5; perhaps TRBD1 as D (5 bases). Germline CDR1 and CDR2: KGHSH and LQKENI. This CDR3 region has 13 residues. V shed 4 bases and J shed 3 bases, with 9 bases lying between them. DNA for the CDR3: TGTGCCAGCTCACAGGGGTTCGAAGAGACCCAGTACTTC. It codes for CASSQGFEETQYF.

The V gene is TRBV6-5, the J gene TRBJ1-4; TRBD1 is a possible D gene (5 bases). Trimming pared 8 bases from V and 6 bases from J, leaving 16 bases between. The CDR3 extends over 14 amino acids. Germline loops: CDR1 MNHEY, CDR2 SVGAGI. In nucleotides, the CDR3 is TGTGCCAGCGCGCGGCGGACACCCTATGAAAAACTGTTTTTT. Its protein is CASARRTPYEKLFF.

This chain's CDR3 is CASSTTNRATEAFF. The DNA for the CDR3 is TGTGCCAGTAGTACCACCAACAGGGCCACTGAAGCTTTCTTT. The chain employs TRBV19 and TRBJ1-1; a weak D match, TRBD1 (6 bases). Looked up from germline, CDR1 is LNHDA and CDR2 is SQIVND (reference sequence). The CDR3 extends over 14 amino acids. V was trimmed by 4 bases and J by 4 bases, leaving 13 bases between them.

This chain links TRBV6-5 with TRBJ2-1; 10 bases agree with TRBD2. Unmatched junction bases numbered 5, after V lost 6 bases and J lost 6 bases. The CDR3 contains 14 residues. The germline gives CDR1 MNHEY, CDR2 SVGAGI. The CDR3 is CASRASGGRNEQFF. In DNA, the CDR3 is TGTGCCAGCAGAGCTAGCGGGGGACGCAATGAGCAGTTCTTC.

The genes are TRBV7-8 and TRBJ2-5; 7 positions agree with TRBD1. J gave up 2 bases and V 5 bases, and 11 bases lay outside the gene matches. The germline V gene encodes CDR1 SGHVS and CDR2 FQNEAQ. CDR3 size: 16 residues. The CDR3 DNA follows: TGTGCCAGCAGCGTGACCGGGACAGAGATACAAGAGACCCAGTACTTC. This sequence encodes CASSVTGTEIQETQYF.

The genes are TRBV4-1 and TRBJ1-2; 7 bases are shared with TRBD1. Germline V gives CDR1 MGHRA, CDR2 YSYEKL. V gave up 0 bases and J gave up 3 bases; unmatched junction bases: 4. The CDR3 is 15 residues long. The CDR3 DNA reads TGCGCCAGCAGCCAAGATCAAGGACAGGACTATGGCTACACCTTC. It encodes CASSQDQGQDYGYTF.

The chain links TRBV4-1 to TRBJ2-6, with D maybe TRBD1 (7 bases). Germline CDR1 is MGHRA and CDR2 is YSYEKL. This CDR3 is 19 amino acids long. Trimming cost V 0 bases and J 4 bases, with 19 bases left between them. The CDR3 protein is CASSQEEQGGLGGANVLTF. CDR3 DNA sequence: TGCGCCAGCAGCCAAGAGGAGCAGGGGGGACTGGGAGGGGCCAACGTCCTGACTTTC.